These 7 T cell receptor beta chains were all obtained from the same sample, sequenced in a study of T cell changes during pregnancy in multiple sclerosis. Libraries were prepared by immunoSEQ multiplex PCR; TCRdb keeps only in-frame clonotypes and omits some of them. Of about 55,000 clones in the sample, about 87% were seen once. The sequenced sample was CD4+ T cells from peripheral blood mononuclear cells, obtained in the first trimester of pregnancy. Receptors were obtained from a female donor with multiple sclerosis, enrolled in a pregnancy study.

This clone has only a few counts. The V gene is TRBV5-1, the J gene TRBJ1-6, with D tentatively TRBD1 (6 bases). CDR3 length: 19 amino acids. The V and J ends lost 6 bases and 7 bases respectively, with 29 bases between them. CDR1 is SGHRS and CDR2 is YFSETQ in the germline V gene. The CDR3 reads CASTLRPRISGGENSPLHF. The CDR3 DNA reads TGCGCCAGCACTCTACGGCCCCGAATTAGTGGGGGCGAAAATTCACCCCTCCACTTT.

The chain joins TRBV18 to TRBJ1-2; perhaps TRBD1 as D (6 bases). In germline, CDR1 is KGHSH, CDR2 LQKENI. V lost 5 bases and J lost 2, with 9 bases in between. The CDR3 is 13 amino acids. This CDR3 is CASSEGQNYGYTF. As DNA, the CDR3 is TGTGCCAGCTCAGAGGGACAAAACTATGGCTACACCTTC. The whole variable domain, filled in from reference TRBV18 and TRBJ1-2, reads NAGVMQNPRHLVRRRGQEARLRCSPMKGHSHVYWYRQLPEEGLKFMVYLQKENIIDESGMPKERFSAEFPKEGPSILRIQQVVRGDSAAYFCASSEGQNYGYTFGSGTRLTVV.

V and J are TRBV10-1 and TRBJ2-1; maybe TRBD2 (5 bases). CDR1 is WNHNN, CDR2 SYGVQD, per germline (reference sequence). This CDR3 region has 17 residues. The V and J ends lost 6 bases and 5 bases respectively, with 23 bases between them. This chain's CDR3 is CASRWAGSAATHNEQFF. In DNA form, the CDR3 reads TGCGCCAGCAGATGGGCGGGCTCGGCGGCCACGCACAATGAGCAGTTCTTC.

The chain has TRBV5-5 and TRBJ2-2, with 8 bases fitting TRBD2. The CDR3 spans 17 residues. Germline CDR1 SGHKS, CDR2 YYEKEE (reference sequence). With 0 bases clipped from V and 0 bases from J, the junction kept 4 bases outside the gene matches. CDR3 residues: CASSLVGGAANTGELFF. DNA for the CDR3: TGTGCCAGCAGCTTGGTCGGGGGGGCGGCGAACACCGGGGAGCTGTTTTTT.

The table lists this clone with a few counts. V and J are TRBV7-2 and TRBJ1-5, with D hard to call. Per germline, CDR1 SGHTA and CDR2 FQGNSA. V was pared by 3 bases and J by 0 bases, with 18 bases between. The CDR3 length is 18 residues. In DNA, the CDR3 is TGTGCCAGCAGCTTCCGTCCAACACGACTAAATAGCAATCAGCCCCAGCATTTT. Its protein product is CASSFRPTRLNSNQPQHF.

V and J are TRBV4-1 and TRBJ2-3, with 9 positions matching TRBD2. V was pared by 3 bases and J by 5 bases, with 6 bases of the junction left unmatched. CDR1 is MGHRA and CDR2 is YSYEKL in the germline V gene. CDR3 length: 15 residues. The CDR3, as DNA: TGCGCCAGCAGCCACTTAGCGGGAGCTGTAGATACGCAGTATTTT. As protein: CASSHLAGAVDTQYF.

This CDR3 reads CASSQGDRGGYGYTF. CDR3 in DNA: TGCGCCAGCAGCCAAGGGGACAGGGGGGGCTATGGCTACACCTTC. The rearrangement joins TRBV4-1 to TRBJ1-2, with 11 bases matching TRBD1. Trimming took 1 base from V and 4 from J; bases not matched to a gene: 2. This CDR3 has 15 residues. Germline assignment: CDR1 MGHRA and CDR2 YSYEKL.